These T cell receptor beta chains were read from a single sample in a study of OX40 agonist ivuxolimab in advanced cancers. The assay was immunoSEQ multiplex PCR, and TCRdb's table has in-frame clones only and misses some. The repertoire consists of over 40,000 clones, with 70% to 90% occurring once and the leading ten covering more than 3%. The material was CD4+ or CD8+ T cells sorted from blood, obtained in a trial of the OX40 agonist ivuxolimab. The receptor source for this set is an adult with an advanced solid tumor such as melanoma, head and neck, liver or kidney cancer. Both conserved end residues are part of each CDR3. D genes are given only for firm matches. The size field is filled for only some rows; it gives once, few, many or a size class.

TRBJ2-1 | TRBV25-1 | - | - | CASMGRIYNEQFF | TGTGCCAGCATGGGACGGATCTACAATGAGCAGTTCTTC
TRBJ1-3 | TRBV28 | - | - | CAGINGVGNTIYF | TGTGCCGGCATTAACGGGGTTGGAAACACCATATATTTT
TRBJ2-1 | TRBV10-3 | TRBD2 | - | CAISEPLGLGSLDEQFF | TGTGCCATCAGTGAGCCGTTGGGACTAGGATCTCTTGATGAGCAGTTCTTC
TRBJ2-7 | TRBV11-3 | TRBD1 | - | CASSSQQGVGYEQYF | TGTGCCAGCAGCTCCCAACAGGGGGTGGGGTACGAGCAGTACTTC
TRBJ2-5 | TRBV6-5 | TRBD1 | - | CASSWGQGAETQYF | TGTGCCAGCAGTTGGGGACAGGGGGCCGAGACCCAGTACTTC
TRBJ1-6 | TRBV28 | TRBD1 | - | CASRAWGQGYSPLHF | TGTGCCAGCAGGGCCTGGGGACAGGGGTATTCACCCCTCCACTTT
TRBJ1-5 | TRBV6-1 | - | once | CASRMTGSNGAQHF | TGTGCCAGCAGGATGACAGGCTCAAATGGAGCCCAGCATTTT
TRBJ1-5 | TRBV19 | - | - | CASSVQGSNQPQHF | TGTGCCAGTAGTGTCCAGGGGAGCAATCAGCCCCAGCATTTT
TRBJ2-1 | TRBV11-1 | TRBD2 | - | CASSLELAGGYNEQFF | TGTGCCAGCAGCTTAGAACTAGCGGGAGGCTACAATGAGCAGTTCTTC
TRBJ1-2 | TRBV12-2 | - | - | CASRLFSDGYTF | TGTGCAAGTCGCTTATTCAGTGATGGCTACACCTTC
TRBJ2-7 | TRBV7-2 | TRBD1 | few | CASSLRQGAHEQYF | TGTGCCAGCAGCTTAAGGCAGGGGGCCCACGAGCAGTACTTC
TRBJ1-1 | TRBV7-9 | - | - | CASSPGTGRNTEAFF | TGTGCCAGCAGCCCCGGCACAGGGAGGAACACTGAAGCTTTCTTT
TRBJ2-5 | TRBV7-2 | TRBD2 | - | CASQEAGRQETQYF | TGTGCCAGCCAGGAAGCGGGACGCCAAGAGACCCAGTACTTC
TRBJ1-5 | TRBV6-1 | TRBD1 | - | CASRNLQGLDQPQHF | TGTGCCAGCAGGAACCTACAGGGGTTGGATCAGCCCCAGCATTTT
TRBJ2-7 | TRBV11-3 | - | - | CASSTNREAYEQYF | TGTGCCAGCAGCACCAACAGGGAAGCTTACGAGCAGTACTTC
TRBJ2-7 | TRBV29-1 | - | - | CSVEGREYEQYF | TGCAGCGTTGAAGGTAGGGAGTACGAGCAGTACTTC
TRBJ2-6 | TRBV7-8 | - | - | CASSVVVGTGANVLTF | TGTGCCAGCAGCGTAGTAGTGGGCACTGGGGCCAACGTCCTGACTTTC
TRBJ2-7 | TRBV19 | TRBD1 | - | CASSPGQSISYEQYF | TGTGCCAGTAGTCCGGGACAGAGTATTTCCTACGAGCAGTACTTC
TRBJ2-7 | TRBV7-9 | - | - | CASSFDPPSSEQYF | TGTGCCAGCAGCTTCGACCCACCCTCCTCCGAGCAGTACTTC
TRBJ2-3 | TRBV11-2 | TRBD2 | - | CASSLRLAGATDTQYF | TGTGCCAGCAGCTTACGACTAGCGGGAGCAACAGATACGCAGTATTTT
TRBJ2-7 | TRBV5-1 | TRBD1 | - | CASSFSQGAYEQYF | TGCGCCAGCAGCTTTAGCCAGGGGGCCTACGAGCAGTACTTC
TRBJ2-5 | TRBV7-8 | - | once | CASSFTLSGRETQYF | TGTGCCAGCAGCTTTACATTGTCAGGGAGAGAGACCCAGTACTTC
TRBJ1-1 | TRBV19 | - | few | CATRRTDVNTEAFF | TGTGCCACAAGGAGAACCGATGTGAACACTGAAGCTTTCTTT
TRBJ1-1 | TRBV18 | - | once | CASSPLDRNTEAFF | TGTGCCAGCTCACCCTTGGACAGGAACACTGAAGCTTTCTTT
TRBJ2-1 | TRBV7-6 | TRBD2 | - | CASSYSAGGPPTEQFF | TGTGCCAGCAGCTATTCTGCGGGAGGGCCCCCTACCGAGCAGTTCTTC
TRBJ1-1 | TRBV7-9 | - | - | CASSHRTNTEAFF | TGTGCCAGCAGCCACAGGACGAACACTGAAGCTTTCTTT
TRBJ2-3 | TRBV30 | - | - | CAWSVPDTQYF | TGTGCCTGGAGTGTACCGGATACGCAGTATTTT
TRBJ2-1 | TRBV2 | TRBD2 | few | CASSERTSGSEQFF | TGTGCCAGCAGTGAAAGGACTAGCGGGAGTGAGCAGTTCTTC
TRBJ2-4 | TRBV28 | TRBD2 | - | CASSFFGGSFKNIQYF | TGTGCCAGCAGTTTTTTTGGCGGGAGTTTCAAAAACATTCAGTACTTC
TRBJ1-1 | TRBV6-6 | - | few | CASSQATVEAFF | TGTGCCAGCAGTCAAGCGACAGTTGAAGCTTTCTTT
TRBJ2-5 | TRBV6-5 | - | once | CASTNGGPQYF | TGTGCCAGCACCAACGGGGGGCCCCAGTACTTC
TRBJ2-2 | TRBV2 | - | - | CASVGPATNTGELFF | TGTGCCAGCGTTGGGCCGGCAACGAACACCGGGGAGCTGTTTTTT
TRBJ1-2 | TRBV19 | - | - | CASSIGDGGYTF | TGTGCCAGTAGTATAGGAGATGGAGGCTACACCTTC
TRBJ1-1 | TRBV6-5 | - | - | CASSSRGGEAFF | TGTGCCAGCAGTAGTAGGGGCGGTGAAGCTTTCTTT
TRBJ2-3 | TRBV7-9 | TRBD1 | - | CASSFGQAGADTQYF | TGTGCCAGCAGCTTTGGACAGGCCGGAGCAGATACGCAGTATTTT
TRBJ2-5 | TRBV18 | - | - | CASSRGSEETQYF | TGTGCCAGCTCACGAGGAAGTGAAGAGACCCAGTACTTC
TRBJ1-4 | TRBV10-3 | - | - | CAISESGAPEKLFF | TGTGCCATCAGTGAATCCGGGGCGCCTGAAAAACTGTTTTTT
TRBJ1-2 | TRBV19 | TRBD1 | - | CASSLRTGGEVSYTF | TGTGCCAGTAGTCTCCGGACAGGGGGCGAGGTCAGCTACACCTTC
TRBJ2-3 | TRBV30 | TRBD2 | once | CAWDGTSLTDTQYF | TGTGCCTGGGACGGGACTAGCTTAACAGATACGCAGTATTTT
TRBJ1-5 | TRBV2 | TRBD1 | - | CATSGQGNNQPQHF | TGTGCCACCTCGGGACAGGGAAACAATCAGCCCCAGCATTTT
TRBJ1-1 | TRBV6-4 | - | - | CASSDSKGGTVSNTEAFF | TGTGCCAGCAGTGACTCGAAGGGGGGAACAGTCTCGAACACTGAAGCTTTCTTT
TRBJ1-1 | TRBV19 | - | few | CASSIPREKAFF | TGTGCCAGTAGTATCCCCAGGGAGAAAGCTTTCTTT
TRBJ2-7 | TRBV18 | - | - | CASSLTTNSAREQYF | TGTGCCAGCTCACTGACGACAAACAGTGCCCGCGAGCAGTACTTC
TRBJ2-2 | TRBV27 | TRBD2 | - | CASSLSSGSRTGELFF | TGTGCCAGCAGTTTATCTAGCGGGAGTCGGACCGGGGAGCTGTTTTTT
TRBJ2-2 | TRBV7-6 | - | - | CASSIARGGTGELFF | TGTGCCAGCAGCATAGCCAGGGGAGGAACCGGGGAGCTGTTTTTT
TRBJ2-5 | TRBV11-3 | - | - | CASSFGPRKTQYF | TGTGCCAGCAGCTTCGGGCCTAGGAAGACCCAGTACTTC
TRBJ1-5 | TRBV6-1 | - | few | CASSEEPGNQPQHF | TGTGCCAGCAGTGAAGAGCCAGGGAATCAGCCCCAGCATTTT
TRBJ1-2 | TRBV5-1 | - | - | CASSSRAGGGYTF | TGCGCCAGCAGCTCACGAGCTGGGGGAGGCTACACCTTC
TRBJ2-7 | TRBV11-2 | - | few | CASSLGQSGEQYF | TGTGCCAGCAGCTTAGGTCAGTCGGGTGAGCAGTACTTC
TRBJ1-1 | TRBV27 | - | - | CASSLQWGTEAFF | TGTGCCAGCAGCCTACAATGGGGCACTGAAGCTTTCTTT
TRBJ2-5 | TRBV19 | - | - | CASTQSVGGFQETQYF | TGTGCCAGTACCCAATCCGTGGGGGGATTCCAAGAGACCCAGTACTTC
TRBJ1-2 | TRBV6-1 | - | - | CASSMTAPYGYTF | TGTGCCAGCAGTATGACAGCGCCGTATGGCTACACCTTC
TRBJ2-3 | TRBV11-2 | TRBD2 | - | CASSLGGLAGDTQYF | TGTGCCAGCAGCTTAGGGGGACTAGCGGGGGATACGCAGTATTTT
TRBJ2-5 | TRBV30 | - | - | CAWSVSETQYF | TGTGCCTGGAGTGTCTCAGAGACCCAGTACTTC
TRBJ2-1 | TRBV2 | - | - | CASSVQYNEQFF | TGTGCCAGCAGTGTTCAGTACAATGAGCAGTTCTTC